A single sample gave rise to the 7 T cell receptor beta chains below, sequenced in a study of response to subunit inactivated influenza vaccine. TCRdb re-called the RT-PCR reads with MiXCR, one entry per CDR3 protein. The sample lists more than 400,000 distinct CDR3 sequences; approximately 10% were seen once. This specimen was PBMCs from blood, taken roughly 48 days after vaccination. All receptors come from a man aged 50 to 59 who received an inactivated influenza vaccine.

J is TRBJ2-1 and V is TRBV7-2, with 7 bases fitting TRBD1. Germline V gene sequence: CDR1 SGHTA, CDR2 FQGNSA. J was trimmed by 6 bases and V by 4 bases; bases with no gene match: 9. This CDR3 is built from 15 residues. The chain's CDR3 is CASSSGQRRTNEQFF. The DNA for the CDR3 is TGTGCCAGCAGCTCGGGACAGCGAAGGACCAATGAGCAGTTCTTC.

This clonotype was counted a few times. The chain carries TRBV28 and TRBJ2-3; D is uncertain. In germline, CDR1 is MDHEN, CDR2 SYDVKM. V was clipped by 3 bases and J by 4 bases, with 11 bases between them. The CDR3 has 14 amino acids. The DNA of the CDR3 is TGTGCCAGCAGTTTCCAATCCAGTTCAGATACGCAGTATTTT. This codes for CASSFQSSSDTQYF.

This clonotype has a count of ten or more. V usage is TRBV10-3 and J usage is TRBJ2-1; 12 nucleotides align to TRBD2. Germline assignment: CDR1 ENHRY and CDR2 SYGVKD. V shed 3 bases and J 6 bases; nucleotides not matched to a gene: 6. The CDR3 is 16 residues long. CDR3 loop: CAISDARLAGANEQFF. CDR3 nucleotides: TGTGCCATCAGTGATGCGCGACTAGCGGGGGCCAATGAGCAGTTCTTC.

As concerns this clonotype: One junction end does not reproduce the germline sequence, and a read error may be involved. The chain employs TRBV5-1 and TRBJ1-1; D is perhaps TRBD1 (6 bases). The CDR3 consists of 14 residues. Per germline, CDR1 SGHRS and CDR2 YFSETQ. Here the CDR3 reads CASSLQGSGTEVFF. CDR3 sequence (DNA): TGCGCCAGCAGCTTGCAGGGGTCGGGCACTGAAGTTTTCTTT.

This clonotype was found many times. This rearrangement joins TRBV6-5 to TRBJ2-7, with unresolved D. The CDR3 loop spans 13 amino acids. Trimming took off 4 bases at V and 2 bases at J, with 9 bases between the two ends. Germline-derived CDR1 and CDR2 are MNHEY and SVGAGI. The CDR3 coding sequence is TGTGCCAGCAGTTTCAAGGGCACCTACGAGCAGTACTTC. It is translated as CASSFKGTYEQYF.

This rearrangement joins TRBV9 to TRBJ2-1; 15 bases match TRBD2. Germline trimming cut 2 bases from V and 10 bases from J; bases unmatched to any gene: 4. Germline V gene sequence: CDR1 SGDLS, CDR2 YYNGEE. This CDR3 comprises 15 residues. DNA of the CDR3: TGTGCCAGCAGCGTGAGGGGACTAGCGGGAGGAGAGCAGTTCTTC. Translation: CASSVRGLAGGEQFF.

This chain uses TRBV5-1 with TRBJ1-1; no firm D call. Looked up from germline, CDR1 is SGHRS and CDR2 is YFSETQ. V was pared by 1 base and J by 3 bases, with 13 bases between. The CDR3 has 15 residues. The chain's CDR3 is CASSLTDGVYTEAFF. CDR3 nucleotides: TGCGCCAGCAGCTTGACCGACGGGGTGTACACTGAAGCTTTCTTT.